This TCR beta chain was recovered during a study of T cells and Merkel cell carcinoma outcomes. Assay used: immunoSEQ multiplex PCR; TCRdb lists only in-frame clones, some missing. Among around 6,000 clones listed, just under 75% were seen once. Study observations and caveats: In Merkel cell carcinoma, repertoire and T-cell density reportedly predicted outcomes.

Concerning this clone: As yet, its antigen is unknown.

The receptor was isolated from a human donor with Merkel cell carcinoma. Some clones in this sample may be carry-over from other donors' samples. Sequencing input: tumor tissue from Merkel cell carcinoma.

CDR3 bases: TGTGCCAGCAAGACTACGAGGTGGATTGAGCAGTACTTC. As protein: CASKTTRWIEQYF. The chain joins TRBV28 to TRBJ2-7, with D perhaps TRBD2 (5 bases). Germline CDR1 MDHEN, CDR2 SYDVKM. V was pared by 7 bases and J by 7 bases, with 17 bases between. The CDR3 has 13 amino acids.